A selection of T cell receptor beta chains follows, all from one sample in a study of T-cell memory formation after mild COVID-19. TCRdb analysed the 5' RACE reads with MiXCR anew, one entry per CDR3 protein. The sample consists of 200,000 to 300,000 distinct CDR3 sequences, 15% to 17% of them appearing once. The sample taken for sequencing was PBMCs or a T cell subset sorted from them (not recorded which). These TCRs come from an adult woman who had mild COVID-19 (a few samples of this study predate the infection). Cell type and time point are not known. Each CDR3 is given with its conserved first and last residue. D genes are given only for firm matches. Only some rows state a clone size, as once, few, many or a class for expanded clones.

j_call d_call v_call clone_size cdr3_nt cdr3_aa
TRBJ2-3 NA TRBV7-9 once TGTGCCAGCAGCTTAGTGATGCGGACCGGGGATACGCAGTATTTT CASSLVMRTGDTQYF
TRBJ2-7 NA TRBV7-2 NA TGTGCCAGCAGCTTAGGCGGTACGGTGCAGTACTTC CASSLGGTVQYF
TRBJ2-2 TRBD2 TRBV4-1 NA TGCGCCAGCAGCCAACCCAGACTAGCGGGGGGGAACTCGAACACCGGGGAGCTGTTTTTT CASSQPRLAGGNSNTGELFF
TRBJ1-1 NA TRBV18 few TGTGCCAGCTCACCACAATCCGGGAGAGGGACTGAAGCTTTCTTT CASSPQSGRGTEAFF
TRBJ2-3 NA TRBV5-6 NA TGTGCCAGCAGTAGGGGCCAGGGGAGCACAGATACGCAGTATTTT CASSRGQGSTDTQYF
TRBJ2-2 NA TRBV9 NA TGTGCCAGCGGCCGGTCGCAAGCGAACACCGGGGAGCTGTTTTTT CASGRSQANTGELFF
TRBJ1-5 TRBD1 TRBV7-9 NA TGTGCCAGCAGCAAAACCGGGACAGACTTCCCCCAGCATTTT CASSKTGTDFPQHF
TRBJ2-3 TRBD2 TRBV3-1 NA TGTGCCAGCAGCCACCGACTAGCGGCCAGCACAGATACGCAGTATTTT CASSHRLAASTDTQYF
TRBJ1-1 NA TRBV15 NA TGTGCCACCAGCAGAGATCGGGTGGGCAGGCTTATAGCTTTCTTT CATSRDRVGRLIAFF
TRBJ1-2 TRBD1 TRBV20-1 NA TGCAGTGCTAGAGATCCAGGGGGCAAGGTCGATGGCTACACCTTC CSARDPGGKVDGYTF
TRBJ2-7 TRBD1 TRBV3-1 few TGTGCCAGCAGCCTCTCCCGGACAGGGGGCTACGAGCAGTACTTC CASSLSRTGGYEQYF
TRBJ2-1 TRBD2 TRBV20-1 NA TGCAGTGCTAAAGGGGCGGGAGGGCGTGAGCAGTTCTTC CSAKGAGGREQFF
TRBJ2-5 TRBD1 TRBV12-3/TRBV12-4 few TGTGCCAGCACCCCGGGACAGGGATATCCAGAGACCCAGTACTTC CASTPGQGYPETQYF
TRBJ2-3 NA TRBV12-3/TRBV12-4 NA TGTGCCAGCAGTTTTGGCAGTCGTCCAGATACGCAGTATTTT CASSFGSRPDTQYF
TRBJ2-2 TRBD1 TRBV27 few TGTGCCAGCTCTCGCCGGGACAGCCTCACCGGGGAGCTGTTTTTT CASSRRDSLTGELFF
TRBJ1-2 NA TRBV30 many TGTGCCTGGAGTGTACGGTTGGGGGCAGGCGACTATGGCTACACCTTC CAWSVRLGAGDYGYTF
TRBJ2-1 TRBD2 TRBV12-3/TRBV12-4 few TGTGCCAGCAGGCTAGCGGGAGGGAACAATGAGCAGTTCTTC CASRLAGGNNEQFF
TRBJ2-2 NA TRBV21-1 few TGTGCCAGCAGCAAAGCTCGCGGGAGGGCCACCGGGGAGCTGTTTTTT CASSKARGRATGELFF
TRBJ2-5 NA TRBV20-1 NA TGCAGTGCTAGAGATACCGGGACCCCAATGGTGAACCAGTACTTC CSARDTGTPMVNQYF
TRBJ2-3 TRBD1 TRBV5-1 NA TGCGCCAGCAGCCCTCGGGACAGATGGTCCCCCACTAGCACAGATACGCAGTATTTT CASSPRDRWSPTSTDTQYF